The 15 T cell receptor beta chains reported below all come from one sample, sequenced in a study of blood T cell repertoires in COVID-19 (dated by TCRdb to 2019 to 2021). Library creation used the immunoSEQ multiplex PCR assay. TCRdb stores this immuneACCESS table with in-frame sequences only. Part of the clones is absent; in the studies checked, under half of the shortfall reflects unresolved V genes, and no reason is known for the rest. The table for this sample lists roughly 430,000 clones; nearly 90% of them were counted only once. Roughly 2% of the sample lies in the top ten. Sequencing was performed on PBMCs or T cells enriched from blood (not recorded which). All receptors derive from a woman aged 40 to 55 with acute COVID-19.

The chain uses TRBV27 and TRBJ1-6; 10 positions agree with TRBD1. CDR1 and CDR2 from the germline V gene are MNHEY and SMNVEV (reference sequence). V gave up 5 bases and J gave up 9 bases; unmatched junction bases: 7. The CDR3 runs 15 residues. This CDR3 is CASSEPGQGTSPLHF. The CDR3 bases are TGTGCCAGCAGTGAACCGGGACAGGGGACTTCACCCCTCCACTTT.

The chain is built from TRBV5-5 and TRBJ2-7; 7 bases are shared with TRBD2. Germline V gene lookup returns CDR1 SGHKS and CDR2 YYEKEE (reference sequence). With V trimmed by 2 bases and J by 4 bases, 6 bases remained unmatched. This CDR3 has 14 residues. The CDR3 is CASSFGTSEYEQYF. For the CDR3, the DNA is TGTGCCAGCAGCTTCGGCACTAGCGAATACGAGCAGTACTTC.

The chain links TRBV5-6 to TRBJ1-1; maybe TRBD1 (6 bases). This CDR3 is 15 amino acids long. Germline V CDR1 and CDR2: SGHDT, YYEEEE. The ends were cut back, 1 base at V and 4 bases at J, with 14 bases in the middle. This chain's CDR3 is CASSLPMGQGTEAFF. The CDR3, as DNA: TGTGCCAGCAGCTTGCCCATGGGACAAGGCACTGAAGCTTTCTTT.

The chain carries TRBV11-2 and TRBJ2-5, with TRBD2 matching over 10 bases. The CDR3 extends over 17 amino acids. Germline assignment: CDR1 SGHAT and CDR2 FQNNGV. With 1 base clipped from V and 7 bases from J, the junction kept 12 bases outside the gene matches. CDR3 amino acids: CASSLGLAGELVRTQYF. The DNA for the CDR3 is TGTGCCAGCAGCTTAGGGCTAGCGGGGGAGCTAGTACGGACCCAGTACTTC.

The CDR3 loop is CASSPGHIRGSGNTIYF. The CDR3 nucleotides are TGTGCCAGTAGCCCCGGACACATCCGAGGCTCTGGAAACACCATATATTTT. J is TRBJ1-3 and V is TRBV19; D is possibly TRBD1 (5 bases). CDR3 length: 17 amino acids. V was trimmed by 6 bases and J by 0 bases, leaving 18 bases between them. Germline CDR1 and CDR2: LNHDA and SQIVND (reference sequence).

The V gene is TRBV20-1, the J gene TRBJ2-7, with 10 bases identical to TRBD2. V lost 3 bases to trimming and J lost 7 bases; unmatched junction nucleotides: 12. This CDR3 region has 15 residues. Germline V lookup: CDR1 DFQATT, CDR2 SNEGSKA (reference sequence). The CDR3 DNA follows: TGCAGTGCTAGTGGTCTAGCGGGGGCGGGGTGGGAGCAGTACTTC. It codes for CSASGLAGAGWEQYF.

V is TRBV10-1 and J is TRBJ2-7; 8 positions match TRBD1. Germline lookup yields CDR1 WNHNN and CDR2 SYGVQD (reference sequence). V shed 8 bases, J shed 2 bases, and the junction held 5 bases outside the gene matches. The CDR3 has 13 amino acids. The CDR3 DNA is TGCGCCAGCGCCCAGGGGGCGGCCTACGAGCAGTACTTC. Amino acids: CASAQGAAYEQYF.

In DNA form, the CDR3 reads TGTGCCAGCAGTGAGCGGGGCACAGATACGCAGTATTTT. Its protein product is CASSERGTDTQYF. The J gene is TRBJ2-3, the V gene TRBV6-1, with D possibly matching TRBD2 (5 bases). Germline-derived CDR1 and CDR2 are MNHNS and SASEGT. There are 13 residues in the CDR3. V lost 3 bases and J 1 base, leaving 5 bases between the germline ends.

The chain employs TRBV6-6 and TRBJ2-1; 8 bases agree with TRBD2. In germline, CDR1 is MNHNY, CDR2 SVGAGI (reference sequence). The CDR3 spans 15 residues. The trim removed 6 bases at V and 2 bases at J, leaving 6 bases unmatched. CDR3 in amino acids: CASRPSGGPYNEQFF. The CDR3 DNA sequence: TGTGCCAGCAGGCCGTCGGGGGGGCCCTACAATGAGCAGTTCTTC.

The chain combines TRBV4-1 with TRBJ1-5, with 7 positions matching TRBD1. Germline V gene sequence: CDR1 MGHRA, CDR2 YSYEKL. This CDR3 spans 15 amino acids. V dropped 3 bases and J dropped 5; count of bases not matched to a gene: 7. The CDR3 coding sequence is TGCGCCAGCAGCCACCTAAGGGGGCCGTATCAGCCCCAGCATTTT. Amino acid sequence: CASSHLRGPYQPQHF.

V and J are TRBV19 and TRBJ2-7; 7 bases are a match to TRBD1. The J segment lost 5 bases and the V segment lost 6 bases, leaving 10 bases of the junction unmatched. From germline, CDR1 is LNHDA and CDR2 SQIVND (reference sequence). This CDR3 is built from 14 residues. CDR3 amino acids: CASSVNRGRHEQYF. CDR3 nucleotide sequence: TGTGCCAGTAGCGTAAACAGGGGCCGGCACGAGCAGTACTTC.

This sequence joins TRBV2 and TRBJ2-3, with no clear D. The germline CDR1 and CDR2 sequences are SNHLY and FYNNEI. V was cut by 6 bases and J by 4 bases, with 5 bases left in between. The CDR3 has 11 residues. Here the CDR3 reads CASRQADTQYF. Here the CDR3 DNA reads TGTGCCAGCAGGCAGGCAGATACGCAGTATTTT.

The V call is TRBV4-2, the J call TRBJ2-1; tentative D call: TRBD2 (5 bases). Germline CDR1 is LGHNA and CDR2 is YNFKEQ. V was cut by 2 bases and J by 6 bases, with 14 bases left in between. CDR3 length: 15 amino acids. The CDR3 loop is CASSQPTSRGNEQFF. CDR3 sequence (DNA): TGTGCCAGCAGCCAACCCACGTCCCGGGGCAATGAGCAGTTCTTC.

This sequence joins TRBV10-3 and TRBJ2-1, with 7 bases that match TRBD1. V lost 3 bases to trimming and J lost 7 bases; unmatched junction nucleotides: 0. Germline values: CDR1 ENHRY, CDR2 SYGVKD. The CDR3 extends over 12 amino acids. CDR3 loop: CAISDRGNEQFF. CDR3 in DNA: TGTGCCATCAGTGACAGGGGGAATGAGCAGTTCTTC.

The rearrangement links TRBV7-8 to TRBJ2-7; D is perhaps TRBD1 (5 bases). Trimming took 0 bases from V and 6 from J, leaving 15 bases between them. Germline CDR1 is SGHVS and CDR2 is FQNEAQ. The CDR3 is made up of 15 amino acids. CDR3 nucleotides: TGTGCCAGCAGCTTAGCGACAGTGGGGTCAGGCGAGCAGTACTTC. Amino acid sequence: CASSLATVGSGEQYF. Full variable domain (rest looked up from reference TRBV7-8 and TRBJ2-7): GAGVSQSPRYKVAKRGQDVALRCDPISGHVSLFWYQQALGQGPEFLTYFQNEAQLDKSGLPSDRFFAERPEGSVSTLKIQRTQQEDSAVYLCASSLATVGSGEQYFGPGTRLTVT.